Below are 20 T cell receptor beta chains sequenced from a single sample in a study of T cell responses to AZD1222 COVID-19 vaccine (dated by TCRdb to 2020 to 2023). What this sample's time point label stands for: baseline before first vaccination. Library construction relied on the immunoSEQ multiplex PCR assay. TCRdb retrieved this table from immuneACCESS and kept in-frame rearrangements only. Not all clones are present; in checked studies, unresolved V genes account for under half, and no reason is known for the remainder. This sample lists some 86,000 clones; 80% were detected once. The ten largest account for roughly 21% of the sample. The sequenced sample was peripheral blood, obtained on day 0 of AZD1222 vaccination. The receptors derive from an adult in good health.

The chain employs TRBV6-5 and TRBJ1-5; D remains unclear. Trimming pared 8 bases from V and 2 bases from J, leaving 10 bases between. CDR1 MNHEY and CDR2 SVGAGI come from the germline V gene. There are 13 residues in the CDR3. The CDR3 loop reads CASGETGNQPQHF. The CDR3 coding sequence is TGTGCCAGCGGCGAGACGGGCAATCAGCCCCAGCATTTT.

V is TRBV5-1 and J is TRBJ1-1; TRBD1 might be the D (5 bases). Germline CDR1 and CDR2: SGHRS and YFSETQ. This CDR3 region has 16 residues. Trimming pared 7 bases from V and 1 base from J, leaving 20 bases between. DNA of the CDR3: TGCGCCAGCCTTCAGGGAGGGGCCGGGTCGAACACTGAAGCTTTCTTT. Protein product: CASLQGGAGSNTEAFF.

This clone was counted once. The chain uses TRBV10-1 and TRBJ2-3, with D hard to call. V was shortened by 4 bases and J by 2 bases, with 16 bases between the two germline ends. Germline CDR1 reads WNHNN; CDR2 reads SYGVQD (reference sequence). The CDR3 is 16 residues long. CDR3 sequence (DNA): TGCGCCAGCAGTGGTTTGGGCCCTCCGCACACAGATACGCAGTATTTT. Translation: CASSGLGPPHTDTQYF.

The rearrangement uses TRBV7-2 and TRBJ1-1; 8 nucleotides align to TRBD1. The trim removed 11 bases at V and 3 bases at J, leaving 8 bases unmatched. Germline values: CDR1 SGHTA, CDR2 FQGNSA. This CDR3 comprises 13 residues. The CDR3: CAGGGQGYTEAFF. The CDR3 DNA reads as TGTGCCGGGGGCGGACAGGGCTACACTGAAGCTTTCTTT.

J is TRBJ2-2 and V is TRBV29-1, with D perhaps TRBD1 or TRBD2 (5 bases each). Trimming cost V 2 bases and J 3 bases, with 13 bases left between them. This CDR3 spans 15 amino acids. Germline V gives CDR1 SQVTM, CDR2 ANQGSEA. Here the CDR3 reads CSVERSRGDTGELFF. The CDR3 DNA follows: TGCAGCGTTGAAAGGTCGAGGGGTGACACCGGGGAGCTGTTTTTT.

In this sample, this clone turned up many times. V is TRBV2 and J is TRBJ1-3; tentative D call: TRBD1 (5 bases). The CDR3 length is 15 residues. Trimming pared 6 bases from V and 0 bases from J, leaving 12 bases between. Germline V lookup: CDR1 SNHLY, CDR2 FYNNEI. The CDR3 here is CASRRMGGSGNTIYF. DNA of the CDR3: TGTGCCAGCAGGAGGATGGGGGGCTCTGGAAACACCATATATTTT.

The CDR3 sequence is CASSLRPPQETQYF. CDR3 DNA sequence: TGTGCCAGCAGTTTAAGGCCCCCACAAGAGACCCAGTACTTC. This chain uses TRBV28 with TRBJ2-5, with D unresolved. V shed 2 bases and J shed 2 bases, with 9 bases lying between them. The CDR3 loop spans 14 amino acids. CDR1 MDHEN and CDR2 SYDVKM come from the germline V gene.

CDR3 in amino acids: CTSSRRVGGSYEQYF. In DNA, the CDR3 is TGCACCAGCAGCCGCCGAGTGGGGGGGAGCTACGAGCAGTACTTC. The chain uses TRBV1 and TRBJ2-7; the table's D call, TRBD2, was not checked against the DNA. TRBV1 counts as a pseudogene. CDR3 size: 15 residues.

The V and J genes are TRBV5-1 and TRBJ1-4, with 8 bases aligning to TRBD1. This CDR3 region has 14 residues. The junction had 6 bases not matched to a gene; V was cut back by 4 bases and J by 7 bases. Germline V CDR1 and CDR2: SGHRS, YFSETQ. For the CDR3, the DNA is TGCGCCAGCAGCCAGGGGGCGACGGGTGAAAAACTGTTTTTT. This gives the protein CASSQGATGEKLFF.

V and J are TRBV30 and TRBJ1-4; D is ambiguous. This CDR3 has 16 amino acids. CDR1 is GTSNPN and CDR2 is SVGIG in the germline V gene (reference sequence). V was shortened by 0 bases and J by 7 bases, with 18 bases between the two germline ends. The CDR3 DNA is TGTGCCTGGAGTGTAGGGCAGTTTGGCCTTAGTGAAAAACTGTTTTTT. Protein product: CAWSVGQFGLSEKLFF. The variable domain in full, completed from reference TRBV30 and TRBJ1-4, reads SQTIHQWPATLVQPVGSPLSLECTVEGTSNPNLYWYRQAAGRGLQLLFYSVGIGQISSEVPQNLSASRPQDRQFILSSKKLLLSDSGFYLCAWSVGQFGLSEKLFFGSGTQLSVL.

This chain connects TRBV19 to TRBJ1-1, with 9 bases aligning to TRBD1. There are 17 residues in the CDR3. With V trimmed by 3 bases and J by 1 base, 9 bases remained unmatched. Per the germline V gene, CDR1 is LNHDA and CDR2 is SQIVND (reference sequence). The CDR3 bases are TGTGCCAGTAGTATGGATTACAGGGGGCATGGGAACACTGAAGCTTTCTTT. It is translated as CASSMDYRGHGNTEAFF.

The chain is built from TRBV6-5 and TRBJ2-1; D unresolved. The V gene's germline CDR1 is MNHEY and CDR2 SVGAGI. V lost 8 bases to trimming and J lost 3 bases, with 8 bases between them. CDR3 length equals 12 residues. CDR3 protein: CASSNGYNEQFF. In nucleotides, the CDR3 is TGTGCCAGCTCGAATGGCTACAATGAGCAGTTCTTC.

The DNA for the CDR3 is TGTGCCAGCAGCCGTACAGGGCTGGAGACCCAGTACTTC. Residues: CASSRTGLETQYF. The chain combines TRBV13 with TRBJ2-5; D may be TRBD1 (6 bases). V lost 5 bases and J lost 5, with 12 bases in between. CDR1 and CDR2 (germline): PRHDT, FYEKMQ (reference sequence). CDR3 length: 13 residues.

The gene calls are TRBV7-9 and TRBJ2-7; the match to TRBD2 covers 10 bases. The germline V gene has CDR1 SEHNR and CDR2 FQNEAQ (reference sequence). Trimming took 5 bases from V and 1 from J; bases not matched to a gene: 11. The CDR3 extends over 17 amino acids. Here the CDR3 reads CASSHPRASGGSYEQYF. DNA for the CDR3: TGTGCCAGCAGCCACCCCCGGGCTAGCGGGGGTTCCTACGAGCAGTACTTC.

The chain combines TRBV6-5 with TRBJ1-1; the D gene is possibly TRBD1 (5 bases). Trimming stripped 0 bases from V and 4 bases from J, with 6 bases between. CDR1 is MNHEY, CDR2 SVGAGI, per germline. The length of the CDR3 is 13 residues. CDR3 residues: CASSYSTGTEAFF. The CDR3 DNA reads as TGTGCCAGCAGTTACTCCACAGGCACTGAAGCTTTCTTT.

The gene calls are TRBV5-1 and TRBJ2-7; a weak D match, TRBD1 (6 bases). The germline CDR1 and CDR2 sequences are SGHRS and YFSETQ. This CDR3 region has 15 residues. Trimming left V 4 bases short and J 2 bases short, with 16 bases between. The CDR3 DNA follows: TGCGCCAGCAGCCTTGACAGGACGGGCCCCTACGAGCAGTACTTC. As protein: CASSLDRTGPYEQYF.

Comment on this clone: This same CDR3 is encoded by further DNA sequences in the sample. CDR3 loop: CASSLAGGNEKLFF. For the CDR3, the DNA is TGTGCCAGCAGCTTAGCGGGCGGTAATGAAAAACTGTTTTTT. V usage is TRBV7-9 and J usage is TRBJ1-4; the D is unclear. V dropped 0 bases and J dropped 4 bases, with 6 bases sitting between them. Germline CDR1 SEHNR, CDR2 FQNEAQ (reference sequence). This CDR3 has 14 residues.

This rearrangement joins TRBV6-1 to TRBJ2-5; 8 bases fit TRBD1. V was pared by 2 bases and J by 2 bases, with 1 base of the junction left unmatched. Germline V gene data show CDR1 as MNHNS and CDR2 as SASEGT. This CDR3 has 14 residues. CDR3 in amino acids: CASSEQGAQETQYF. As DNA, the CDR3 is TGTGCCAGCAGTGAACAGGGGGCTCAAGAGACCCAGTACTTC.

The gene calls are TRBV6-5 and TRBJ2-2, with D hard to call. V was clipped by 2 bases and J by 2 bases, with 9 bases between them. Germline assignment: CDR1 MNHEY and CDR2 SVGAGI. The CDR3 contains 15 residues. CDR3 nucleotides: TGTGCCAGCAGTTACGGGCAGCGAAACACCGGGGAGCTGTTTTTT. It specifies CASSYGQRNTGELFF.

The chain employs TRBV29-1 and TRBJ1-2; weak D call: TRBD1 (5 bases). This CDR3 contains 12 residues. Trimming pared 2 bases from V and 2 bases from J, leaving 6 bases between. Germline V CDR1 and CDR2: SQVTM, ANQGSEA. CDR3 bases: TGCAGCGTTGAACGGGGGAACTATGGCTACACCTTC. Encoded protein: CSVERGNYGYTF.